This TCR beta chain was sequenced during a study of graft-versus-host responses after intestinal transplantation (dated by TCRdb to the early 2020s). The study in broad terms: The transplants that recipients got were multivisceral, liver-intestinal, or isolated intestinal. After intestinal transplantation, graft-versus-host and host-versus-graft alloreactive T cell clones in the graft, circulation and bone marrow were tracked using bulk TCR-beta CDR3 sequencing. All recipients received anti-thymocyte globulin induction followed by maintenance tacrolimus and steroids for three to four years. To identify alloreactive clones, pre-transplant mixed lymphocyte reaction products were sequenced and then compared with unstimulated pre-transplant donor and recipient T cells. Samples from a few later patients were sequenced in-house on an Illumina MiSeq with MiXCR processing rather than by the commercial service. A peak of at least 4% donor T cells among recipient peripheral blood mononuclear cells was the definition used for donor T cell macrochimerism. A cohort of about two dozen intestinal transplant recipients, including one retransplant, was enrolled, and 3 patients lacking pretransplant specimens were excluded.

Intraepithelial and lamina propria lymphocytes were isolated from graft specimens using dithiothreitol, EDTA incubations and collagenase D digestion. Bulk TCR-beta sequencing was performed on serial intestinal graft biopsy specimens collected as late as 600 days after transplant. The paper as a whole reports these results and caveats: GvH clones were found in recipient bone marrow, and some of the GvH clones appeared earlier in ileal mucosa or blood, which is consistent with an intestinal mucosal origin. High GvH to HvG T cell clonal ratios were observed in the allografts of patients with donor T cell macrochimerism. The relatively low number and heterogeneity of intestinal transplant patients limited the conclusions. Early after transplant, declines in HvG clones were associated with peak levels of circulating GvH clones.

The CDR3, from cysteine to phenylalanine, totals 15 residues. Only the CDR3 portion is preserved as DNA: 45 bases, with reading frame beginning at the first base. CDR1 and CDR2, per the germline V gene, are SGHVS and FNYEAQ. V is clipped by 1 base and J by 4 bases, and the sequence between their germline boundaries is 12 bases long. To prepare the library, the immunoSEQ multiplex PCR assay was applied. Adaptive Biotechnologies carried out high-throughput TCR-beta CDR3 sequencing of genomic DNA for most patients. From the authors' description of their analysis: TCR sequencing data were retrieved from Adaptive's ImmunoSEQ software for around 19 patients, whereas a few other patients were processed with MiXCR and VDJtools. Because the origin of CDR3 nucleotide sequences shared between donor and recipient could not be assigned, those sequences were removed. To count as alloreactive, a clone needed at least 2-fold expansion over unstimulated cells and a minimum CFSE-low frequency of 0.002% (template counts) or 0.001% (read counts). Clones detected in sequenced pre-transplant spleen, lymph node, or MLR CFSE-low populations of the donor or recipient were defined as mappable. The cumulative frequency of alloreactive clones was calculated as a percentage of all sequences, weighted by copy number. TCRdb holds this immuneACCESS table with in-frame rearrangements only. Some clones are missing; in checked studies, unresolved V genes explain under half, and the rest has no known cause. The D gene and trimming were derived from the DNA, and the V and J assignments and clone size from that table. This sample lists about 22,000 clones; roughly 72% were detected once. The ten largest clones add up to roughly 3.1% of the sample.

This clone appeared a few times. The antigen it binds to is not known. No much larger clone is present one base from it, and per-base qualities are unavailable. The clonotype comes from a human patient who received an intestinal transplant, so some T cells may come from the graft donor. The chain is made from TRBV7-6 and TRBJ2-3; perhaps TRBD1 is the D gene, with 5 bases matching. The source material was ileum tissue, sampled 12 days after intestinal transplant. The DNA is as follows: TGTGCCAGCAGCTTAGATGAGGTCAGGGCAGATACGCAGTATTTT. Translated, this is CASSLDEVRADTQYF. The CDR3 plus the reference TRBV7-6 and TRBJ2-3 genes for the other parts give the full variable domain: GAGVSQSPRYKVTKRGQDVALRCDPISGHVSLYWYRQALGQGPEFLTYFNYEAQQDKSGLPNDRFSAERPEGSISTLTIQRTEQRDSAMYRCASSLDEVRADTQYFGPGTRLTVL.